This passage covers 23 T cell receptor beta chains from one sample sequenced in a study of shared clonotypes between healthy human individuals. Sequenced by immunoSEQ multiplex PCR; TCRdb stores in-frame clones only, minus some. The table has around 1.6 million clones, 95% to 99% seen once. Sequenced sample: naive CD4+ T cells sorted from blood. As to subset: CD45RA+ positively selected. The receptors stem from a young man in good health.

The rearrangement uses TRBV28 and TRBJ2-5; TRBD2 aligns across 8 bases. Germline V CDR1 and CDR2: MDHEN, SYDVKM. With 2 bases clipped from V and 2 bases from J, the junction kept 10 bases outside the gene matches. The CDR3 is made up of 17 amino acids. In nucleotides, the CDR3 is TGTGCCAGCAGTTTACGCGTGGTAGCGGGGACTCAAGAGACCCAGTACTTC. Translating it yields CASSLRVVAGTQETQYF.

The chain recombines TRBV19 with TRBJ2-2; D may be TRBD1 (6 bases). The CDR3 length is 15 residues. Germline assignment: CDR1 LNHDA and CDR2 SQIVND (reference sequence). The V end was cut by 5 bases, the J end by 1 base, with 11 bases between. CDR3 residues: CASSLMGQNTGELFF. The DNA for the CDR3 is TGTGCCAGTAGTCTTATGGGACAGAACACCGGGGAGCTGTTTTTT.

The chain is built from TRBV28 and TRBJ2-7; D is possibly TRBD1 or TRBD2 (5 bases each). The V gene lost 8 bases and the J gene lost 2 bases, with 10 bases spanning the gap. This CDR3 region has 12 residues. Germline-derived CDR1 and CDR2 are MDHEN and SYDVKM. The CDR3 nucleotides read TGTGCCAGCTGGGGACCTACCTACGAGCAGTACTTC. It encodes CASWGPTYEQYF.

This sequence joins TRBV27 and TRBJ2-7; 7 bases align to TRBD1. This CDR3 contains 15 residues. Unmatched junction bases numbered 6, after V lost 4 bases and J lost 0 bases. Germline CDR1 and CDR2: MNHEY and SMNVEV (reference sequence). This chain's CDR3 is CASSWGQPSSYEQYF. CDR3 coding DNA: TGTGCCAGCAGTTGGGGACAGCCCTCCTCCTACGAGCAGTACTTC.

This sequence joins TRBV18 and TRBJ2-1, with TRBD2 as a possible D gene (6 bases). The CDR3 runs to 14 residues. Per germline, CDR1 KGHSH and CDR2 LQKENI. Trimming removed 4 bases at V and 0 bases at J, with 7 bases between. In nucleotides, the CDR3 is TGTGCCAGCTCACACGGGAGCTCCTACAATGAGCAGTTCTTC. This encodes CASSHGSSYNEQFF.

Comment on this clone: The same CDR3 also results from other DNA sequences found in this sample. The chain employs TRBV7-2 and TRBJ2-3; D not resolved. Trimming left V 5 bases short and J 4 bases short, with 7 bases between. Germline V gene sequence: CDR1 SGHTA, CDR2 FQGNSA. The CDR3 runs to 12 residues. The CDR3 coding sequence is TGTGCCAGCAGCCCTCCTTCAGATACGCAGTATTTT. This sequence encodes CASSPPSDTQYF.

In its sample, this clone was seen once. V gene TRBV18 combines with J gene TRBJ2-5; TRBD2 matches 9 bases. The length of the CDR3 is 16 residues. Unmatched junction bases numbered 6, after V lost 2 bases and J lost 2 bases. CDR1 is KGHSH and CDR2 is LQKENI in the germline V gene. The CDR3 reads CASSPGDSGGQETQYF. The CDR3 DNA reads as TGTGCCAGCTCACCAGGTGATAGCGGGGGACAAGAGACCCAGTACTTC.

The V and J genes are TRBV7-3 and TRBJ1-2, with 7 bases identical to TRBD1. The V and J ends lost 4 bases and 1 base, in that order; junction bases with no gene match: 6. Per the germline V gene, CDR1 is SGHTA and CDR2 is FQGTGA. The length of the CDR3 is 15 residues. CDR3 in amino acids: CASSSPGTDNYGYTF. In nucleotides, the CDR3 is TGTGCCAGCAGCTCCCCCGGGACAGATAACTATGGCTACACCTTC.

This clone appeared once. The CDR3 DNA sequence: TGTGCCAGCAGTGGGTCTCCGGGACTAGCGGCGAGTAGGACCTACGAGCAGTACTTC. Translating gives CASSGSPGLAASRTYEQYF. The chain is built from TRBV2 and TRBJ2-7; 11 positions match TRBD2. The V segment lost 4 bases and the J segment 2 bases; nucleotides outside the gene matches: 16. The germline gives CDR1 SNHLY, CDR2 FYNNEI. CDR3 length: 19 residues. The variable domain in full, with the rest retrieved from reference TRBV2 and TRBJ2-7, is EPEVTQTPSHQVTQMGQEVILRCVPISNHLYFYWYRQILGQKVEFLVSFYNNEISEKSEIFDDQFSVERPDGSNFTLKIRSTKLEDSAMYFCASSGSPGLAASRTYEQYFGPGTRLTVT.

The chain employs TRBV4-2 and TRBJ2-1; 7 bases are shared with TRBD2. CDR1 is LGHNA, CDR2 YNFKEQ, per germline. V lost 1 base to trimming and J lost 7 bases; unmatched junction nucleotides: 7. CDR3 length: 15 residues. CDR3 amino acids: CASSQGLAEGNEQFF. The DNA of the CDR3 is TGTGCCAGCAGCCAAGGGCTAGCGGAGGGGAATGAGCAGTTCTTC.

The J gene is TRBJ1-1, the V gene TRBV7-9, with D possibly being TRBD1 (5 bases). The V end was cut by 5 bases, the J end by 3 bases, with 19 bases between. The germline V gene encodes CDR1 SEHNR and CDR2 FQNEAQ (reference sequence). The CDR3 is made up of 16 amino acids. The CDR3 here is CASSPGSRGSYTEAFF. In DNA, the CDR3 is TGTGCCAGCAGCCCCGGGTCCCGGGGGAGCTACACTGAAGCTTTCTTT.

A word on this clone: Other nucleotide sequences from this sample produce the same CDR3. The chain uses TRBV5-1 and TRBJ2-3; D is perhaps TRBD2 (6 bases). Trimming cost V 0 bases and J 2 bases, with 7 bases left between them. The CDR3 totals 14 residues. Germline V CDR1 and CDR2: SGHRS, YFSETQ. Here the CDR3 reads CASSLGTNTDTQYF. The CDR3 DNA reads TGCGCCAGCAGCTTGGGGACTAACACAGATACGCAGTATTTT.

For the CDR3, the DNA is TGCGCCAGCAGCTTCGGGACGCGGGTAGAGGCTTTCTTT. Its protein is CASSFGTRVEAFF. The chain carries TRBV5-1 and TRBJ1-1; D might be TRBD1 (5 bases). V shed 2 bases and J shed 11 bases, with 16 bases lying between them. Looked up from germline, CDR1 is SGHRS and CDR2 is YFSETQ. The CDR3 totals 13 residues. Complete variable domain (other parts from reference TRBV5-1 and TRBJ1-1): KAGVTQTPRYLIKTRGQQVTLSCSPISGHRSVSWYQQTPGQGLQFLFEYFSETQRNKGNFPGRFSGRQFSNSRSEMNVSTLELGDSALYLCASSFGTRVEAFFGQGTRLTVV.

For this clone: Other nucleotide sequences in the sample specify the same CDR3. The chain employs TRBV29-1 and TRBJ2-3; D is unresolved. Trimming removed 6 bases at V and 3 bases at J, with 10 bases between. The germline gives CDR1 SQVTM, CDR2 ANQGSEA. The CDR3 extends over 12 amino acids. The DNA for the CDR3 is TGCAGCGTGGACGCTGGGACAGATACGCAGTATTTT. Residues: CSVDAGTDTQYF.

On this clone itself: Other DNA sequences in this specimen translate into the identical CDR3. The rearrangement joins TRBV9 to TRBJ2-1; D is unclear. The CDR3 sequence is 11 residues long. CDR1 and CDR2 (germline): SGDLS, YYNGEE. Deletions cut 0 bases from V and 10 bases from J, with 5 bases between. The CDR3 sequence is CASSVGSEQFF. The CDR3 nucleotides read TGTGCCAGCAGCGTAGGGTCGGAGCAGTTCTTC.

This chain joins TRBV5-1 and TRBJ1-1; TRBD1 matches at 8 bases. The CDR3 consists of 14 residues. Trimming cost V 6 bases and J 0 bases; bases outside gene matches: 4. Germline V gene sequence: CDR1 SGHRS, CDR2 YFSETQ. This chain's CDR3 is CASKSGGVNTEAFF. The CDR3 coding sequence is TGCGCCAGCAAATCAGGGGGCGTGAACACTGAAGCTTTCTTT.

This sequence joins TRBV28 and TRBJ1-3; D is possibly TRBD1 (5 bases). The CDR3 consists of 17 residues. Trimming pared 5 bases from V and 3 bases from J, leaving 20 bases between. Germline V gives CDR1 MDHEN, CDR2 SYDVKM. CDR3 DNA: TGTGCCAGCAGTCTTCCACCCGGGACCGCTGGTGGAAACACCATATATTTT. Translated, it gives CASSLPPGTAGGNTIYF.

The CDR3 nucleotides read TGCGCCAGCAGCTTGGCCACCGGGAAAGGCGGGGAGCTGTTTTTT. Residues: CASSLATGKGGELFF. V is TRBV5-1 and J is TRBJ2-2; the D gene is possibly TRBD2 (5 bases). The CDR3 has 15 residues. CDR1 and CDR2 from the germline V gene are SGHRS and YFSETQ. Trimming left V 0 bases short and J 7 bases short, with 13 bases between.

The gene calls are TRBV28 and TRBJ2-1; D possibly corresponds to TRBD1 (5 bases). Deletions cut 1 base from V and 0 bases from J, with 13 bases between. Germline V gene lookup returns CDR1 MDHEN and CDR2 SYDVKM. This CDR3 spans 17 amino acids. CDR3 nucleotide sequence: TGTGCCAGCAGTTTATCTTGGGGCTTTCGCTCCTACAATGAGCAGTTCTTC. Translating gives CASSLSWGFRSYNEQFF.

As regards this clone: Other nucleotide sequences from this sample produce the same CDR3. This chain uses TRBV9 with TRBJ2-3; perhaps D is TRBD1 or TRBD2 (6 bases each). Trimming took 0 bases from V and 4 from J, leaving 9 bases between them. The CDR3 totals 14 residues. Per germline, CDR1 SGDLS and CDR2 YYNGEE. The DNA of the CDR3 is TGTGCCAGCAGCGTAGGGAGGGGGTCAGATACGCAGTATTTT. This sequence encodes CASSVGRGSDTQYF.

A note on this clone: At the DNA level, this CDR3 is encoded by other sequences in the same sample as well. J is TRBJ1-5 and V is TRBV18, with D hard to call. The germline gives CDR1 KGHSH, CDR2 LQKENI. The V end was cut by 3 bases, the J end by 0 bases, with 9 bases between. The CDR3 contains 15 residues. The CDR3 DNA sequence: TGTGCCAGCTCACCGGGCAGCAATAGCAATCAGCCCCAGCATTTT. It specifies CASSPGSNSNQPQHF. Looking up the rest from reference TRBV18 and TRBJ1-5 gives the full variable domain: NAGVMQNPRHLVRRRGQEARLRCSPMKGHSHVYWYRQLPEEGLKFMVYLQKENIIDESGMPKERFSAEFPKEGPSILRIQQVVRGDSAAYFCASSPGSNSNQPQHFGDGTRLSIL.

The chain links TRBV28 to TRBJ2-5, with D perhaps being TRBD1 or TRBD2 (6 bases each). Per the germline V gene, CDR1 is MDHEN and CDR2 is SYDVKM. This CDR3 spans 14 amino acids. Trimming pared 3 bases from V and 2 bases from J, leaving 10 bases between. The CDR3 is CASSFGGLQETQYF. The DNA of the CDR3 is TGTGCCAGCAGTTTCGGGGGCCTACAAGAGACCCAGTACTTC.

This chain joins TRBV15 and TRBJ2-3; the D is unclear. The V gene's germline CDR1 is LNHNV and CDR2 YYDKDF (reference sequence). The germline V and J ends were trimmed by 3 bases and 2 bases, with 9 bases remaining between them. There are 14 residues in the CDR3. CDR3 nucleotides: TGTGCCACCAGCAGCGACTTGTACACAGATACGCAGTATTTT. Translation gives CATSSDLYTDTQYF.